In its sample, the clone carrying this TCR beta chain was seen many times. Its cognate antigen is unknown. TCR beta CDR3 regions were amplified from RNA transcripts. A first-round RT-PCR of the TCR CDR3 used the HTBI primer set. Via MiXCR, TCRdb re-called the multiplex PCR reads, giving one row per CDR3 protein. The table has hundreds of thousands of distinct CDR3 sequences, roughly a quarter seen once. This sample was taken from a study of T cells in Graves' hyperthyroidism and ophthalmopathy. Broader study findings: Ophthalmopathy was distinguished from stable hyperthyroidism by 13 V-J signatures.

V was pared by 6 bases and J by 4 bases, with 6 bases of the junction left unmatched. Germline V gives CDR1 MNHNS, CDR2 SASEGT. The CDR3 sequence is 14 residues long. Sample: blood. V and J are TRBV6-1 and TRBJ1-3; 7 nucleotides align to TRBD1. This receptor was taken from a woman in her 30s with Graves' ophthalmopathy. The CDR3, as DNA: TGTGCCAGCAGCGACAGGGTAGGAGGAAACACCATATATTTT. Its protein is CASSDRVGGNTIYF.